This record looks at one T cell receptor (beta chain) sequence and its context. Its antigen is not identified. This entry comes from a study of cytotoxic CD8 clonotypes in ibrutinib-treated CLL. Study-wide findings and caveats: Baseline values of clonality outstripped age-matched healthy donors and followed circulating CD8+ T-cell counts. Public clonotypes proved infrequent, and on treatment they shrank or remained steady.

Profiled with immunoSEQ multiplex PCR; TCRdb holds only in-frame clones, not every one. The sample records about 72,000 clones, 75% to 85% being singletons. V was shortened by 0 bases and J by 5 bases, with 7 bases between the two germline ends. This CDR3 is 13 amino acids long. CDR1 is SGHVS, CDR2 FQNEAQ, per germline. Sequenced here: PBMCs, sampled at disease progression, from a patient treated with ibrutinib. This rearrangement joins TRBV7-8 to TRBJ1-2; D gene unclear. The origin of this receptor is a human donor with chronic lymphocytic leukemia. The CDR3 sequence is CASSLARDYGYTF. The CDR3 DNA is TGTGCCAGCAGCTTAGCACGAGATTATGGCTACACCTTC.